This T cell receptor beta chain was identified in a study of PD-L1 blockade in urothelial cancer (TCRdb year 2017). Broadly, across the study: Therapy was started at some point between 2012 and 2014 for all patients, and atezolizumab 1,200 mg was administered intravenously every 3 weeks. About 90% of the 29 patients were identified as males with urothelial cancer of bladder origin, and a prior smoking history was reported by 18 of 29 patients. Patients had an ECOG performance status of 0 or 1 and had received between 0 and 3 prior chemotherapy regimens. Blood samples were analyzed at 3 weeks after treatment start (second dose) and at 6 weeks after treatment start. A median of about 150,000 T cells and just over 80,000 unique TCRs was obtained from blood samples, and a median clonality of approximately 0.08 was observed. The study, an exploratory multi-omic analysis, examined somatic, immune and clinical correlates of response to PD-L1 blockade with atezolizumab in urothelial cancer. Pretreatment tumor samples, along with matched peripheral blood collected serially before and after atezolizumab treatment, underwent TCR sequencing. Progression-free survival longer than 6 months counted as durable clinical benefit, and TCR features were additionally tested against both progression-free and overall survival. Whole exome sequencing and RNA sequencing of pretreatment tumors were performed alongside TCR sequencing in the same patients. Durable clinical benefit was achieved by nine patients but not by the remaining 20. Pretreatment blood TCR-seq was available for twenty-nine patients, at least one posttreatment blood collection was obtained for approximately 24 patients, and tumor TCR-seq was available for approximately 24 patients.

Summary of the overall study and its limitations: Because the sample size was small (n ≈ 27) and many of the analyses were exploratory, the results are meant to be hypothesis-generating. Improved progression-free and overall survival was associated with having pretreatment peripheral blood TCR clonality below the median. At 3 weeks after the start of treatment, tumor-associated TCR clones in peripheral blood had expanded more in patients with durable benefit (n of about 20, p = 0.022).

The table lists this clone with a count of one. The antigen it binds to is not known. The input lacks base qualities; no much larger clone sits a single base away. Synthetic TCR analog templates were spiked into each PCR so that absolute template abundance could be estimated from read counts. The immunoSEQ assay was used to amplify TCRbeta CDR3 regions from genomic DNA with bias-controlled V and J gene primers. Rearranged TCRbeta segments were sequenced at approximately 20X coverage. The authors processed their data as follows. Clustering was used to correct sequencing errors, and CDR3s were annotated against IMGT so that V, D and J genes could be assigned. Only productive TCRbeta rearrangements were used in downstream analyses, excluding out-of-frame or stop-codon sequences. Clonality was computed as one minus Shannon entropy normalized by the log of the number of unique productive sequences. Clones differing between time points or between blood and tumor were identified using Fisher's exact test with Benjamini-Hochberg correction, with an adjusted p below 0.01 applied as the threshold. TCRdb holds this immuneACCESS table with in-frame rearrangements only. Some clones are missing; in checked studies, unresolved V genes explain under half, and the rest has no known cause. The DNA gave D and trimming, while V, J and clone size come from that table. The sample table holds fewer than 50,000 clones, of which 86% were seen once. The ten top clones hold roughly 24% of the sample.

Explained via the paper, the time point label denotes: peripheral blood 6 weeks after treatment start. The cohort comprised 25 to 35 patients with locally advanced or metastatic urothelial carcinoma treated at Memorial Sloan Kettering on a trial protocol. Peripheral blood mononuclear cells were collected pretreatment and during treatment, at between 1 and 8 total time points per patient. The Qiagen DNeasy Blood extraction kit was used to purify genomic DNA from total PBMCs and tumor samples. PBMCs were collected pretreatment and during treatment, and were isolated and stored as previously described. CDR1 and CDR2 were assigned from the germline V gene (reference sequence) as LNHDA and SQIVND. The CDR3 sequence holds 14 residues, the cysteine and phenylalanine included. Only the CDR3 portion is preserved as DNA: 42 bases, with reading frame beginning at the first base. A distance of 14 bases separates the germline ends of V and J, which lose 7 bases and 2 bases respectively.

Here the chain combines TRBV19 and TRBJ1-2, with no confidently assigned D gene. This material consisted of PBMCs, taken around atezolizumab (anti-PD-L1) treatment. This TCR came from a man in his fifties or sixties with urothelial cancer. The nucleotide sequence reads as follows: TGTGCCAGTACCCGATTAGAGGGAAACTATGGCTACACCTTC. Its translation is CASTRLEGNYGYTF.